The T cell receptor beta chain under discussion was sequenced for a study of T cell responses to AZD1222 COVID-19 vaccine. Germline CDR1 reads LNHDA; CDR2 reads SQIVND (reference sequence). Losses at the gene ends were 3 bases for V and 6 bases for J; bases not matched to a gene: 8. The CDR3 consists of 16 residues. TCRdb's copy holds only in-frame clones and misses some; the assay was immunoSEQ multiplex PCR. The sample contains 120,000 to 150,000 clones, around 88% of which appear only once. The sequenced sample was peripheral blood, obtained on day 0 of AZD1222 vaccination. The source is an adult in good health. This sequence joins TRBV19 and TRBJ1-2; TRBD1 matches at 12 bases. CDR3 sequence: CASSITPGQGADGYTF. The CDR3 nucleotides are TGTGCCAGTAGTATTACTCCGGGACAGGGGGCCGATGGCTACACCTTC.